This is a list of T cell receptor beta chains from one sample in a study of blood T cell repertoires in COVID-19. The method was immunoSEQ multiplex PCR; TCRdb's version includes in-frame clones alone and lacks a portion of them. Here the sample spans tens of thousands of clones, more than 75% being singletons. Material: peripheral blood. Source of these receptors: a man aged 50 or older with active or convalescent COVID-19. Each CDR3 is given with its conserved first and last residue. The D gene is left open where the match is weak. Clone size, where shown, is once, few, many, or a class for clones that have expanded.

abundance	j_gene	v_gene	len	d_gene	CDR3aa	CDR3nt
few	TRBJ1-6	TRBV7-2	15	TRBD1	CASSFGGTGTTPLHF	TGTGCCAGCAGCTTCGGAGGGACAGGGACAACACCCCTCCACTTT
NA	TRBJ2-5	TRBV24-1	14	TRBD1	CATSDAGQGETQYF	TGTGCCACCAGTGATGCCGGACAGGGAGAGACCCAGTACTTC
NA	TRBJ1-6	TRBV7-2	14	TRBD1	CASSQGRTGPPLHF	TGTGCCAGCAGCCAGGGGAGGACAGGGCCGCCCCTCCACTTT
NA	TRBJ2-2	TRBV25-1	15	TRBD1	CASEPGGFYTGELFF	TGTGCCAGCGAACCAGGGGGCTTCTACACCGGGGAGCTGTTTTTT
NA	TRBJ2-2	TRBV2	13	TRBD2	CASRLAGPGELFF	TGTGCCAGCAGGCTAGCGGGGCCCGGGGAGCTGTTTTTT
NA	TRBJ2-2	TRBV27	14	NA	CASSLGRNTGELFF	TGTGCCAGCAGTTTAGGCCGAAACACCGGGGAGCTGTTTTTT
NA	TRBJ2-1	TRBV4-3	16	TRBD1	CASSPGQGATYNEQFF	TGCGCCAGCAGCCCAGGACAGGGGGCCACCTACAATGAGCAGTTCTTC
NA	TRBJ2-7	TRBV18	14	NA	CASSPRDMAYEQYF	TGTGCCAGCTCACCACGGGACATGGCCTACGAGCAGTACTTC
NA	TRBJ1-2	TRBV4-1	16	NA	CASSQATTVTNYGYTF	TGCGCCAGCAGCCAAGCGACAACGGTTACTAACTATGGCTACACCTTC
NA	TRBJ1-4	TRBV7-9	14	NA	CASSEGQLNEKLFF	TGTGCCAGCAGCGAGGGACAACTCAATGAAAAACTGTTTTTT
NA	TRBJ2-7	TRBV5-1	16	TRBD2	CASSSRTSGVNYEQYF	TGCGCCAGCAGCTCCCGGACTAGCGGGGTAAATTACGAGCAGTACTTC
NA	TRBJ1-2	TRBV3-1/TRBV3-2	14	NA	CASSPAGEVYGYTF	TGTGCCAGCAGCCCGGCAGGGGAAGTGTATGGCTACACCTTC
NA	TRBJ2-2	TRBV4-3	16	TRBD1	CASTTSTGGAYRELFF	TGCGCCAGCACCACTTCTACAGGGGGCGCGTATAGGGAGCTGTTTTTT
NA	TRBJ2-5	TRBV3-1/TRBV3-2	15	NA	CASSQEGGLQETQYF	TGTGCCAGCAGCCAAGAGGGGGGACTTCAAGAGACCCAGTACTTC
NA	TRBJ2-5	TRBV6-5	13	NA	CASGRPEQETQYF	TGTGCCAGCGGTCGCCCTGAGCAAGAGACCCAGTACTTC
NA	TRBJ2-5	TRBV28	14	TRBD1	CASRPQGAGETQYF	TGTGCCAGCAGACCCCAGGGGGCGGGGGAGACCCAGTACTTC